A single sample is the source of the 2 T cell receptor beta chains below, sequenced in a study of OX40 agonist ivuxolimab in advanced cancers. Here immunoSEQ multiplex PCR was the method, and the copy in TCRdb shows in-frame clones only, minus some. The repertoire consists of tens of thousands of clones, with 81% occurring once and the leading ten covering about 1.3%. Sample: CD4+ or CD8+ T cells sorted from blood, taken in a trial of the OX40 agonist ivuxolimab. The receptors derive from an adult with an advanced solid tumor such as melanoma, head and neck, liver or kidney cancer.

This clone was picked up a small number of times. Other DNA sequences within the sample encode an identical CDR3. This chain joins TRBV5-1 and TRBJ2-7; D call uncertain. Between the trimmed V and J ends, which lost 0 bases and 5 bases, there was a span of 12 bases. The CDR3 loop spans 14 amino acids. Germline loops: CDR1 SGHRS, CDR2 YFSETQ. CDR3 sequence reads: CASSLDSGRDEQYF. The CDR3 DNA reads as TGCGCCAGCAGCTTGGATTCGGGTAGGGACGAGCAGTACTTC.

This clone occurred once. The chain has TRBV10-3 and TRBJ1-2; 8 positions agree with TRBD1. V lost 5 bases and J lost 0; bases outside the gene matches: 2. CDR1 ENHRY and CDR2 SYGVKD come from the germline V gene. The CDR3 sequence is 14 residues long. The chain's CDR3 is CAISSDRANYGYTF. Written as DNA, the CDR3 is TGTGCCATCAGTTCGGACAGGGCTAACTATGGCTACACCTTC.